A selection of T cell receptor beta chains follows, all from one sample in a study of T cell repertoires in cytomegalovirus infection. Antigen specificity for these receptors is unknown. Via MiXCR, TCRdb re-called the reads, giving one row per CDR3 protein. Of roughly 920,000 distinct CDR3 sequences in the sample, around a third were seen once. This specimen consisted of cultured CD8+ T cells from PBMCs, obtained from culture after CMV antigen stimulation. The source of these receptors is a human donor in good health (CMV status not recorded). Some clones in this sample may be carry-over from other donors' samples. Both conserved end residues are part of each CDR3. Fields, in order: V gene, J gene, clone size, D gene, CDR3 DNA, CDR3 protein. D genes are given only for firm matches. Not every row has a clone size; where given, it reads once, few, many or a size class.

>TRBV19|TRBJ2-1|.|.
TGTGCCAGTAGTACCTCACAGGGAGTGCACAATGAGCAGTTCTTC
CASSTSQGVHNEQFF
>TRBV12-3/TRBV12-4|TRBJ2-5|many|TRBD2
TGTGCCAGCAGTTTCAATCCAAAACTAGCGGGGGGGCTAGAGACCCAGTACTTC
CASSFNPKLAGGLETQYF
>TRBV7-6|TRBJ2-1|.|TRBD2
TGTGCCAGCAGCTTAAGCGGGGGGGGGAACAATGAGCAGTTCTTC
CASSLSGGGNNEQFF
>TRBV29-1|TRBJ2-7|.|.
TGCAACGTTTCCGACCCCAACGAGCAGTACTTC
CNVSDPNEQYF
>TRBV5-4|TRBJ1-6|.|.
TGTGCCAGCAGCCAAAATCTTGGAATAGATAATTCACCCCTCCACTTT
CASSQNLGIDNSPLHF
>TRBV4-2|TRBJ1-1|.|.
TGTGCCAGCAGCCAAGACAGGGCTTCGAACACTGAAGCTTTCTTT
CASSQDRASNTEAFF
>TRBV7-9|TRBJ2-4|few|TRBD2
TGTGCCAGCAGCTTAGATCCGGGACTAGCTGGTGGAGCCAAAAACATTCAGTACTTC
CASSLDPGLAGGAKNIQYF
>TRBV6-2/TRBV6-3|TRBJ1-2|few|.
TGTGCCAGCAGTTACTCGATTGGGGGGGCCCTTGGCTACACCTTC
CASSYSIGGALGYTF
>TRBV27|TRBJ2-2|few|TRBD2
TGTGCCAGCAGTCCCATCCGTAGCGGGGGAGTCGGGGAGCTGTTTTTT
CASSPIRSGGVGELFF
>TRBV7-9|TRBJ1-5|few|TRBD1
TGTGCCAGCAGTGACGGACAGGGTGGCAATCAGCCCCAGCATTTT
CASSDGQGGNQPQHF
>TRBV6-5|TRBJ1-5|.|.
TGTGCCAGCAGTCCCGACAGATTAAGCAATCAGCCCCAGCATTTT
CASSPDRLSNQPQHF
>TRBV4-1|TRBJ1-1|once|.
TGCGCCAGCAGCCAAGAGTCGGTCTCGGGCACTGAAGCTTTCTTT
CASSQESVSGTEAFF
>TRBV10-3|TRBJ2-1|few|TRBD2
TGTGCCATCAGCCTCCTAGCGGGGGAAAACAATGAGCAGTTCTTC
CAISLLAGENNEQFF
>TRBV6-5|TRBJ2-3|once|.
TGTGCCAGCAGCCTCGACAGGAGATACACAGATACGCAGTATTTT
CASSLDRRYTDTQYF
>TRBV24-1|TRBJ2-3|few|TRBD2
TGTGCCACCAGTGATGGACTAGCTGGGGAGGATACGCAGTATTTT
CATSDGLAGEDTQYF
>TRBV7-9|TRBJ1-2|.|TRBD1
TGTGCCAGCAGCTTAGCGGACAGGTATAACTATGGCTACACCTTC
CASSLADRYNYGYTF
>TRBV24-1|TRBJ2-4|.|.
TGTGCCACCGGACCAAGGCCAGCAATAGAAAACATTCAGTACTTC
CATGPRPAIENIQYF
>TRBV24-1|TRBJ1-6|.|.
TGTGCCACCAGTGAAGGACGGCTAGATTCACCCCTCCACTTT
CATSEGRLDSPLHF
>TRBV6-5|TRBJ1-2|many|.
TGTGCCAGCAGTTACTCGTCCGGTCTCCTGGATGGCTACACCTTC
CASSYSSGLLDGYTF